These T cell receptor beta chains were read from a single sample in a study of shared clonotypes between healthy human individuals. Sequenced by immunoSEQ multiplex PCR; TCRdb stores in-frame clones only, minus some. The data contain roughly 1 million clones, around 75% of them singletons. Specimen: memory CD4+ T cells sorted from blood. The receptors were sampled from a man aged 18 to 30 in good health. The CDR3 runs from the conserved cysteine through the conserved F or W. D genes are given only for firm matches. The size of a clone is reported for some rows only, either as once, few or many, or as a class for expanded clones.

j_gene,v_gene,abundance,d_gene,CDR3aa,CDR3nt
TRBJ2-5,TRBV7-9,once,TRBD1,CASSSDGQGRETQYF,TGTGCCAGCAGCTCAGACGGACAGGGGAGGGAGACCCAGTACTTC
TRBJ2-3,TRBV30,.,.,CAWSPGGSTDTQYF,TGTGCCTGGAGCCCCGGCGGTTCCACAGATACGCAGTATTTT
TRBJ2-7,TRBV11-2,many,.,CASSFEYGEQYF,TGTGCCAGCAGCTTTGAGTACGGCGAGCAGTACTTC
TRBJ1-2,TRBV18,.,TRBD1,CASSRQGDGYTF,TGTGCCAGCTCCCGACAGGGGGATGGCTACACCTTC
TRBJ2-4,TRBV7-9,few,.,CASSLTAKNIQYF,TGTGCCAGCAGCTTAACCGCCAAAAACATTCAGTACTTC
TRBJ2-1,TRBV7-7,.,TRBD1,CASSFAGGPYNEQFF,TGTGCTAGCAGCTTCGCAGGGGGCCCGTACAATGAGCAGTTCTTC
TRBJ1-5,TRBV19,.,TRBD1,CASSEGTGSQPQHF,TGTGCCAGTAGTGAGGGGACAGGGAGTCAGCCCCAGCATTTT
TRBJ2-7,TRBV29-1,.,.,CSVEGAGTWEQYF,TGCAGCGTTGAAGGGGCAGGGACGTGGGAGCAGTACTTC
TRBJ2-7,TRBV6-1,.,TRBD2,CASSERTSGYYEQYF,TGTGCCAGCAGTGAAAGGACTAGCGGCTACTACGAGCAGTACTTC
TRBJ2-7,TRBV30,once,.,CAWSPRGLGQYF,TGTGCCTGGAGTCCCCGGGGTCTCGGGCAGTACTTC
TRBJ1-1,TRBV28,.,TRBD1,CASSSPGQGNTEAFF,TGTGCCAGCAGTTCCCCGGGACAGGGGAACACTGAAGCTTTCTTT
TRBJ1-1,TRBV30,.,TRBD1,CAWCFGQVNTEAFF,TGTGCCTGGTGTTTTGGACAGGTGAACACTGAAGCTTTCTTT
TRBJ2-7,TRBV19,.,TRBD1,CASSISPRTGPGEQYF,TGTGCCAGTAGTATTTCCCCCAGGACAGGCCCCGGGGAGCAGTACTTC
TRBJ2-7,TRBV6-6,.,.,CASRGATYEQYF,TGTGCCAGCCGAGGGGCTACCTACGAGCAGTACTTC
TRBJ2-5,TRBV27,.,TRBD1,CASSSLGRGQETQYF,TGTGCCAGCAGTTCGCTGGGCAGGGGGCAAGAGACCCAGTACTTC
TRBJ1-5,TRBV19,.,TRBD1,CASSIRTGVRFQPQHF,TGTGCCAGTAGTATTAGGACAGGGGTTAGGTTTCAGCCCCAGCATTTT
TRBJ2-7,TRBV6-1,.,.,CASSGQIGEQYF,TGTGCCAGCAGTGGACAGATCGGCGAGCAGTACTTC
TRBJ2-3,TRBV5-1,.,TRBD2,CASRTSGGHSTDTQYF,TGCGCTAGCAGAACTAGCGGGGGCCATAGCACAGATACGCAGTATTTT
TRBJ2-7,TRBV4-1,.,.,CASSQGEERSYEQYF,TGCGCCAGCAGCCAAGGAGAGGAGCGGTCCTACGAGCAGTACTTC
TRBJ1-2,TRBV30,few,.,CASDSANYGYTF,TGTGCCTCCGACAGTGCTAACTATGGCTACACCTTC
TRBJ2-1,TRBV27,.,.,CASSPRASYNEQFF,TGTGCCAGCAGCCCCCGGGCTTCCTACAATGAGCAGTTCTTC
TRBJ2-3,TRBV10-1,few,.,CASSTGTSTDTQYF,TGCGCCAGCAGCACCGGGACTAGCACAGATACGCAGTATTTT
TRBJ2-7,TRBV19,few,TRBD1,CASSSRQGFSYEQYF,TGTGCCAGTAGTTCCCGACAGGGCTTCTCCTACGAGCAGTACTTC
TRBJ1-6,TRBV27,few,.,CASSLFFEKNSPLHF,TGTGCCAGCAGTTTATTTTTTGAGAAAAATTCACCCCTCCACTTT
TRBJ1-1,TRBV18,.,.,CASSPNAVTEAFF,TGTGCCAGCTCACCGAACGCGGTGACTGAAGCTTTCTTT
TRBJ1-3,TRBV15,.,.,CATSSSPLSGNTIYF,TGTGCCACCAGCAGCAGCCCCCTCTCTGGAAACACCATATATTTT
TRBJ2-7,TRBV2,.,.,CASSEAPTAGFYEQYF,TGTGCCAGCAGTGAAGCCCCAACAGCCGGGTTCTACGAGCAGTACTTC
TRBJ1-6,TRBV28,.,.,CASRPALGISPLHF,TGTGCCAGCAGGCCTGCTTTGGGTATTTCACCCCTCCACTTT
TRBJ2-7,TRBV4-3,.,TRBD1,CASSRGQGPYEQYF,TGCGCCAGCAGCCGCGGACAGGGGCCCTACGAGCAGTACTTC
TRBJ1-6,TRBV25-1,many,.,CASSDFRDRLNSPLHF,TGTGCCAGCAGTGATTTTAGGGACCGACTTAATTCACCCCTCCACTTT
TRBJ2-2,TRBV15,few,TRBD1,CATSTRQGLQPGELFF,TGTGCCACCAGCACCAGACAGGGGCTCCAACCCGGGGAGCTGTTTTTT
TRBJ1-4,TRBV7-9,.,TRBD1,CASSRTGGGGEKLFF,TGTGCCAGCAGCCGGACAGGGGGCGGTGGCGAAAAACTGTTTTTT
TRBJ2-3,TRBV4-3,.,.,CASSQEGGTDTQYF,TGCGCCAGCAGCCAAGAAGGGGGGACAGATACGCAGTATTTT
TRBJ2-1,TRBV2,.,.,CASSAVGREQFF,TGTGCCAGCAGTGCCGTGGGAAGAGAGCAGTTCTTC
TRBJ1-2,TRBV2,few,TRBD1,CASISAGGDGYTF,TGTGCCAGCATATCGGCAGGGGGCGATGGCTACACCTTC
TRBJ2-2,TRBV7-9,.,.,CASLTETGELFF,TGTGCCAGCCTGACGGAAACGGGGGAGCTGTTTTTT
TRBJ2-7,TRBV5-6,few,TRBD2,CASSSWGLAGGYEQYF,TGTGCCAGCAGCTCGTGGGGACTAGCGGGAGGCTACGAGCAGTACTTC
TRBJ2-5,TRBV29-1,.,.,CSVSWGGLQETQYF,TGCAGCGTCTCCTGGGGGGGCCTTCAAGAGACCCAGTACTTC
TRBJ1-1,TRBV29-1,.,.,CSVGRDSNTEAFF,TGCAGCGTTGGCAGGGACTCGAACACTGAAGCTTTCTTT
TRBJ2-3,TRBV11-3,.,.,CASSLSGDTQYF,TGTGCCAGCAGCTTAAGTGGCGATACGCAGTATTTT
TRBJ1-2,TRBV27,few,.,CASSRGGDGYTF,TGTGCCAGCAGCCGGGGGGGGGATGGCTACACCTTC
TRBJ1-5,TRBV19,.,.,CASSDGSNQPQHF,TGTGCCAGTAGTGACGGTAGCAATCAGCCCCAGCATTTT
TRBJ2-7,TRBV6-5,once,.,CASSLYEASYEQYF,TGTGCCAGCAGCCTATATGAGGCCTCCTACGAGCAGTACTTC
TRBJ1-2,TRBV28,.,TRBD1,CATHSPEGQGFYGYTF,TGTGCCACCCATAGCCCGGAAGGACAGGGTTTCTATGGCTACACCTTC
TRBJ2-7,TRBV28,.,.,CASSPAQGRYEQYF,TGTGCCAGCAGTCCTGCGCAGGGGCGGTACGAGCAGTACTTC
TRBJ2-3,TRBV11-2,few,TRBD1,CASSKGQGRGDTQYF,TGTGCCAGCAGCAAAGGACAGGGACGTGGAGATACGCAGTATTTT
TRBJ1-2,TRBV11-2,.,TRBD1,CASSLAWTGSYGYTF,TGTGCCAGCAGCTTGGCCTGGACAGGGAGTTATGGCTACACCTTC
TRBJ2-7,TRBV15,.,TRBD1,CATSGRQGALSEQYF,TGTGCCACCAGCGGCAGACAGGGGGCTTTAAGCGAGCAGTACTTC